A single sample is the source of the 13 T cell receptor beta chains below, sequenced in a study. From the 5' RACE reads, TCRdb called clonotypes with MiXCR, one entry per CDR3 protein. The sample contains roughly 69,000 distinct CDR3 sequences, 20% to 25% of which appear only once. The sequenced sample consisted of memory CD4+ T cells sorted from a lymph node. The sample's subset: memory CD4+ T cells, CD4+CD45RO+CD25-. Every receptor here comes from a female donor with breast cancer.

This clonotype has only one observation. The chain employs TRBV6-5 and TRBJ1-5; D ambiguous. The CDR3 is 15 residues long. The germline V and J ends were trimmed by 3 bases and 4 bases, with 13 bases remaining between them. Germline CDR1 is MNHEY and CDR2 is SVGAGI. CDR3 DNA: TGTGCCAGCAGTTATGCCCCCAACGAGAATCAGCCCCAGCATTTT. Protein: CASSYAPNENQPQHF.

This clonotype has a handful of counts. The gene calls are TRBV5-1 and TRBJ2-6; perhaps TRBD2 as D (6 bases). Trimming left V 3 bases short and J 2 bases short, with 15 bases between. Germline CDR1 SGHRS, CDR2 YFSETQ. The CDR3 runs to 17 residues. CDR3 in amino acids: CASSWGGQGAGANVLTF. As DNA, the CDR3 is TGCGCCAGCAGCTGGGGAGGCCAGGGAGCTGGGGCCAACGTCCTGACTTTC.

This chain joins TRBV6-5 and TRBJ2-1; no reliable D call. Trimming stripped 0 bases from V and 5 bases from J, with 5 bases between. CDR3 length: 13 amino acids. Per the germline V gene, CDR1 is MNHEY and CDR2 is SVGAGI. The CDR3 bases are TGTGCCAGCAGTTACTCCCCCGACAATGAGCAGTTCTTC. This translates into CASSYSPDNEQFF.

This clonotype has at least ten counts. V gene TRBV7-3 combines with J gene TRBJ2-7; D is possibly TRBD1 (6 bases). This CDR3 has 13 residues. The germline V gene has CDR1 SGHTA and CDR2 FQGTGA. The V gene lost 5 bases and the J gene lost 5 bases, with 13 bases spanning the gap. The CDR3, as DNA: TGTGCCAGCAGCCCAACGTACAGGGACGAGCAGTACTTC. Its translation: CASSPTYRDEQYF.

V gene TRBV9 combines with J gene TRBJ1-2, with TRBD1 matching over 7 bases. CDR3 length: 15 amino acids. After removal of 3 bases from V and 3 bases from J, the junction contained 8 bases not matched to a gene. Looked up from germline, CDR1 is SGDLS and CDR2 is YYNGEE. CDR3 amino acids: CASSATGTADYGYTF. DNA of the CDR3: TGTGCCAGCAGCGCGACCGGGACAGCGGACTATGGCTACACCTTC.

There are many counts of this clonotype. The chain recombines TRBV7-9 with TRBJ2-1, with 9 bases lining up with TRBD2. V gave up 5 bases and J gave up 5 bases; unmatched junction bases: 16. Germline CDR1 is SEHNR and CDR2 is FQNEAQ (reference sequence). This CDR3 region has 18 residues. The CDR3: CASSPRLAVNRRDNEQFF. The CDR3 DNA reads as TGTGCCAGCAGCCCCAGACTAGCGGTGAATCGTCGGGACAATGAGCAGTTCTTC.

Comment on this clonotype: A clone one base away is much larger, so this may be a read error. The chain carries TRBV5-1 and TRBJ2-3; D is undetermined. The CDR3 runs 14 residues. Looked up from germline, CDR1 is SGHRS and CDR2 is YFSETQ. With 2 bases removed from V and 3 bases from J, the gap between germline ends came to 10 bases. For the CDR3, the DNA is TGCGCCAGCAGCTTTGAACAGTTGACAGATACGCAGTATTTT. Translated, it gives CASSFEQLTDTQYF.

A few counts support this clonotype. The chain joins TRBV4-1 to TRBJ2-3; 9 positions agree with TRBD1. Germline CDR1 is MGHRA and CDR2 is YSYEKL. This CDR3 has 15 residues. V trimming: 5 bases; J trimming: 5 bases; junction bases outside the gene matches: 8. CDR3 sequence (DNA): TGCGCCAGCAGCTCCGGGACAGGGTTCGAAGATACGCAGTATTTT. It encodes CASSSGTGFEDTQYF.

This clonotype occurred a few times. The chain carries TRBV20-1 and TRBJ2-2; D gene ambiguous. The V end lost 3 bases, the J end lost 6 bases, and 11 bases lay between the germline ends. There are 13 residues in the CDR3. From germline, CDR1 is DFQATT and CDR2 SNEGSKA (reference sequence). The CDR3 reads CSASNLLPGELFF. The CDR3 bases are TGCAGTGCTAGCAACCTGCTCCCCGGGGAGCTGTTTTTT.

This clonotype was observed a handful of times. The V and J genes are TRBV20-1 and TRBJ1-1; no definite D call. Trimming shortened V by 1 base and J by 1 base, and 7 bases separated the two germline ends. The CDR3 is 13 amino acids. The germline V gene encodes CDR1 DFQATT and CDR2 SNEGSKA (reference sequence). The CDR3 region is CSARVGRNTEAFF. The DNA of the CDR3 is TGCAGTGCTAGAGTAGGGAGGAACACTGAAGCTTTCTTT.

Turning to this clonotype: The CDR3 does not close with the conserved phenylalanine or tryptophan, likely indicating a read error. V is TRBV5-1 and J is TRBJ1-5, with 12 bases fitting TRBD1. V dropped 0 bases and J dropped 5; count of bases not matched to a gene: 3. Germline CDR1 and CDR2: SGHRS and YFSETQ. The CDR3 has 16 residues. CDR3 nucleotide sequence: TGCGCCAGCAGCTTGGGGGGGACAGGGGGCTATCAGCCCCAGCATCTT. It specifies CASSLGGTGGYQPQHL.

This clonotype turned up a few times. J is TRBJ2-1 and V is TRBV5-1; D gene uncertain. Per the germline V gene, CDR1 is SGHRS and CDR2 is YFSETQ. CDR3 size: 13 residues. Trimming stripped 4 bases from V and 9 bases from J, with 14 bases between. CDR3 loop: CASSPTLDAEQFF. The CDR3 nucleotides are TGCGCCAGCAGCCCAACCCTCGACGCTGAGCAGTTCTTC.

The chain has TRBV20-1 and TRBJ2-2, with 11 bases that match TRBD2. V shed 1 base, J shed 2 bases, and the junction held 6 bases outside the gene matches. The germline V gene has CDR1 DFQATT and CDR2 SNEGSKA (reference sequence). The CDR3 sequence is 17 residues long. The CDR3 here is CSARVASGRPNTGELFF. The DNA of the CDR3 is TGCAGTGCTAGAGTGGCTAGCGGGAGGCCTAACACCGGGGAGCTGTTTTTT.